This entry concerns a single TCR beta chain. Between the trimmed V and J ends, which lost 6 bases and 7 bases, there was a span of 16 bases. Germline assignment: CDR1 WSHSY and CDR2 SAAADI. The CDR3 runs to 15 residues. The data are from a study of Ad26.COV2.S vaccination and SARS-CoV-2 variants. On the study more broadly: As a participant in COV1001, the donor was in the Ad26.COV2.S trial arm. Recipients of Ad26.COV2.S got it intramuscularly, once or twice 56 days apart.

Regarding treatment: about 20 received Ad26.COV2.S at low or high dose, single or two shots; roughly 5 received placebo; per-sample allocation not given. Material that was analyzed had been drawn on day 63 after the first vaccine or placebo injection. Here immunoSEQ multiplex PCR was the method, and the copy in TCRdb shows in-frame clones only, minus some. Of hundreds of thousands of clones listed, around 93% are singletons. The TCR sequence derives from a person between 18 and 65 years old who received the Ad26.COV2.S COVID-19 vaccine or a placebo. The J gene is TRBJ1-6, the V gene TRBV10-2; tentative D call: TRBD1 (5 bases). Material: peripheral blood, obtained in a trial of Ad26.COV2.S vaccine versus placebo. The CDR3 DNA is TGCGCCAGCAGCGTAAGACCCGGGGGGAATTCACCCCTCCACTTT. Protein: CASSVRPGGNSPLHF.